The 20 T cell receptor beta chains in this list originate from one sample, sequenced in a study of CD8 T cells in ankylosing spondylitis. TCRdb fed the 5' RACE reads into MiXCR, producing one record per CDR3 protein. Of some 30,000 distinct CDR3 sequences in the sample, 7.2% were seen once. The sequenced sample consisted of blood, either unsorted or a sorted T cell fraction (not recorded which). These receptor sequences come from a male donor with ankylosing spondylitis or in good health (not recorded which).

Turning to this clonotype: One junction end disagrees with the germline gene, perhaps due to a read error. The chain carries TRBV3-1 and TRBJ1-1; a possible D gene is TRBD1 (6 bases). Germline values: CDR1 LGHDT, CDR2 YNNKEL (reference sequence). The CDR3 totals 12 residues. The CDR3 protein is CASSHRDTEAFF. For the CDR3, the DNA is TGTGCCAGCAGCCACAGGGACACTGAAGCCTTCTTT.

This clonotype is medium-sized (0.01 to 0.1%) by share. The V gene is TRBV4-1, the J gene TRBJ2-1; TRBD1 might be the D (5 bases). Germline loops: CDR1 MGHRA, CDR2 YSYEKL. V was shortened by 0 bases and J by 4 bases, with 13 bases between the two germline ends. The CDR3 length is 16 residues. The CDR3 nucleotides are TGCGCCAGCAGCCAAGATTCAGGGAATTGGTACAATGAGCAGTTCTTC. Translated, it gives CASSQDSGNWYNEQFF.

Many counts were recorded for this clonotype. The chain recombines TRBV20-1 with TRBJ1-1; the D is unclear. This CDR3 is 12 amino acids long. Trimming pared 6 bases from V and 1 base from J, leaving 9 bases between. CDR1 DFQATT and CDR2 SNEGSKA come from the germline V gene (reference sequence). The CDR3 loop reads CSALEQNTEAFF. The CDR3 bases are TGCAGTGCCCTTGAACAGAACACTGAAGCTTTCTTT.

There are many counts of this clonotype. The chain carries TRBV27 and TRBJ2-1; no clear D gene. Germline-derived CDR1 and CDR2 are MNHEY and SMNVEV (reference sequence). This CDR3 is 12 amino acids long. V lost 5 bases and J lost 8, with 10 bases in between. CDR3: CASSPNADEQFF. CDR3 DNA sequence: TGTGCCAGCAGTCCCAATGCAGATGAGCAGTTCTTC.

This clonotype was picked up many times. The V and J genes are TRBV3-1 and TRBJ2-2, with TRBD2 matching 8 bases. Germline V CDR1 and CDR2: LGHDT, YNNKEL (reference sequence). J lost 2 bases, V lost 6 bases, and 8 bases had no gene match. The CDR3 extends over 16 amino acids. CDR3 in DNA: TGTGCCAGCAGTCCGAATAGCGGGGCTAACACCGGGGAGCTGTTTTTT. Protein product: CASSPNSGANTGELFF.

This clonotype was observed a few times. This chain uses TRBV10-1 with TRBJ2-5, with D unclear. This CDR3 is 15 amino acids long. Trimming took off 5 bases at V and 4 bases at J, with 17 bases between the two ends. Germline V gives CDR1 WNHNN, CDR2 SYGVQD (reference sequence). Here the CDR3 DNA reads TGCGCCAGCAGTTCCACTCGATTTGGTCCAGAGACCCAGTACTTC. This codes for CASSSTRFGPETQYF.

This clonotype was counted ten times or more. V is TRBV5-1 and J is TRBJ2-1, with 8 bases identical to TRBD1. The CDR3 runs to 15 residues. V was pared by 2 bases and J by 3 bases, with 4 bases of the junction left unmatched. Germline CDR1 and CDR2: SGHRS and YFSETQ. The CDR3 nucleotides are TGCGCCAGCAGCTTAGCGACAGGGGTCTACAATGAGCAGTTCTTC. This gives the protein CASSLATGVYNEQFF. Complete variable domain (other parts from reference TRBV5-1 and TRBJ2-1): KAGVTQTPRYLIKTRGQQVTLSCSPISGHRSVSWYQQTPGQGLQFLFEYFSETQRNKGNFPGRFSGRQFSNSRSEMNVSTLELGDSALYLCASSLATGVYNEQFFGPGTRLTVL.

This clonotype was counted many times. The V and J genes are TRBV5-4 and TRBJ2-7; the D is unclear. The CDR3 has 12 amino acids. Trimming removed 1 base from V and 3 bases from J, with 5 bases in between. Germline values: CDR1 SGHNT, CDR2 YYREEE (reference sequence). Here the CDR3 reads CASSLSNYEQYF. DNA of the CDR3: TGTGCCAGCAGCTTGAGTAACTACGAGCAGTACTTC. Combining the CDR3 with reference TRBV5-4 and TRBJ2-7 gives the whole variable domain ETGVTQSPTHLIKTRGQQVTLRCSSQSGHNTVSWYQQALGQGPQFIFQYYREEENGRGNFPPRFSGLQFPNYSSELNVNALELDDSALYLCASSLSNYEQYFGPGTRLTVT.

This clonotype was detected many times. V and J are TRBV7-3 and TRBJ2-2; a possible D gene is TRBD1 (6 bases). Per germline, CDR1 SGHTA and CDR2 FQGTGA. Trimming shortened V by 4 bases and J by 7 bases, and 10 bases separated the two germline ends. The CDR3 sequence is 13 residues long. CDR3 sequence: CASSSQGNGELFF. The CDR3 nucleotides read TGTGCCAGCAGCTCGCAGGGGAACGGGGAGCTGTTTTTT.

This clonotype has a count of ten or more. The chain couples TRBV2 to TRBJ2-2; a weak D match, TRBD2 (6 bases). The V end lost 8 bases, the J end lost 1 base, and 17 bases lay between the germline ends. CDR1 and CDR2 (germline): SNHLY, FYNNEI. This CDR3 has 16 amino acids. The CDR3 DNA follows: TGTGCCAGCGGCTCAGCATCGGGGGTGAACACCGGGGAGCTGTTTTTT. Amino acids: CASGSASGVNTGELFF.

In its sample, this clonotype was seen many times. CDR3 coding DNA: TGCAGTGCTAGAAGGGGACTAGCGGGAGTTGCGTACGAGCAGTACTTC. It codes for CSARRGLAGVAYEQYF. V usage is TRBV20-1 and J usage is TRBJ2-7; 14 nucleotides match TRBD2. The CDR3 runs 16 residues. V trimming: 2 bases; J trimming: 4 bases; junction bases outside the gene matches: 7. Germline V lookup: CDR1 DFQATT, CDR2 SNEGSKA (reference sequence).

This clonotype was picked up many times. This chain joins TRBV7-9 and TRBJ1-5; 7 bases are a match to TRBD1. Trimming removed 5 bases from V and 3 bases from J; junction bases left unmatched: 7. The CDR3 has 15 amino acids. Germline-derived CDR1 and CDR2 are SEHNR and FQNEAQ (reference sequence). Here the CDR3 DNA reads TGTGCCAGCAGCCTAGGTGGGACAGACAATCAGCCCCAGCATTTT. Translation: CASSLGGTDNQPQHF. The complete variable domain, with remaining parts taken from reference TRBV7-9 and TRBJ1-5, reads DTGVSQNPRHKITKRGQNVTFRCDPISEHNRLYWYRQTLGQGPEFLTYFQNEAQLEKSRLLSDRFSAERPKGSFSTLEIQRTEQGDSAMYLCASSLGGTDNQPQHFGDGTRLSIL.

This clonotype was observed at least ten times. CDR3 amino acids: CSAGGSFAGGGTDTQYF. CDR3 in DNA: TGCAGTGCCGGGGGCTCCTTCGCGGGGGGCGGAACAGATACGCAGTATTTT. This chain connects TRBV20-1 to TRBJ2-3, with TRBD2 matching 8 bases. This CDR3 comprises 17 residues. CDR1 is DFQATT and CDR2 is SNEGSKA in the germline V gene (reference sequence). V gave up 6 bases and J gave up 3 bases; unmatched junction bases: 17.

This clonotype was recorded at least ten times. The V gene is TRBV20-1, the J gene TRBJ2-3, with 7 bases aligning to TRBD2. There are 15 residues in the CDR3. Germline-derived CDR1 and CDR2 are DFQATT and SNEGSKA (reference sequence). J gave up 5 bases and V 1 base, and 9 bases lay outside the gene matches. As DNA, the CDR3 is TGCAGTGCTAGAGGACGGGGGAGGGCGAGAGATACGCAGTATTTT. It encodes CSARGRGRARDTQYF.

This clonotype was picked up many times. V gene TRBV4-1 combines with J gene TRBJ2-1; 14 positions agree with TRBD2. The V gene's germline CDR1 is MGHRA and CDR2 YSYEKL. The J segment lost 10 bases and the V segment lost 3 bases, leaving 17 bases of the junction unmatched. The CDR3 has 19 amino acids. CDR3 sequence: CASSQRPGTSGRDVFEQFF. CDR3 coding DNA: TGCGCCAGCAGCCAGAGACCCGGGACTAGCGGGAGAGACGTATTCGAGCAGTTCTTC.

This clonotype has at least ten counts. The chain has TRBV1 and TRBJ2-7; TRBD2 was called by the table and not checked on the DNA. TRBV1 represents a pseudogene. The CDR3 loop spans 19 amino acids. CDR3 DNA: TGCACCAGCAGCCAAGAGGGCGAATATGGCGGAGGCCCCCCCCACGAGCAGTACTTC. As protein: CTSSQEGEYGGGPPHEQYF.

Many counts were recorded for this clonotype. The chain joins TRBV6-1 to TRBJ1-3; D is unclear. V was shortened by 6 bases and J by 0 bases, with 12 bases between the two germline ends. The CDR3 totals 15 residues. In germline, CDR1 is MNHNS, CDR2 SASEGT. CDR3 in amino acids: CASRQEASSGNTIYF. CDR3 sequence (DNA): TGTGCCAGCAGACAAGAGGCGAGCTCTGGAAACACCATATATTTT.

The chain is built from TRBV5-1 and TRBJ2-2; either TRBD1 or TRBD2 may fit D (5 bases each). The germline V and J ends were trimmed by 4 bases and 11 bases, with 12 bases remaining between them. Germline CDR1 reads SGHRS; CDR2 reads YFSETQ. The CDR3 covers 12 residues. The CDR3, as DNA: TGCGCCAGCAGCCGGGACGGAAACGAGCTGTTTTTT. It yields the protein CASSRDGNELFF.

The chain employs TRBV11-1 and TRBJ2-1, with 8 bases lining up with TRBD2. Germline CDR1 and CDR2: SGHAT and FQDESV (reference sequence). The CDR3 sequence is 16 residues long. V dropped 0 bases and J dropped 6; count of bases not matched to a gene: 7. The CDR3 nucleotides read TGTGCCAGCAGCTTAGCAGGCGGGAGGCACCCCAATGAGCAGTTCTTC. Translation gives CASSLAGGRHPNEQFF.

This clonotype appeared many times. The rearrangement joins TRBV2 to TRBJ2-6; a weak D match, TRBD1 (6 bases). The CDR3 runs to 15 residues. Germline V lookup: CDR1 SNHLY, CDR2 FYNNEI. The V end lost 6 bases, the J end lost 2 bases, and 11 bases lay between the germline ends. Written as DNA, the CDR3 is TGTGCCAGCAGGGAACAGGGAACTGGGGCCAACGTCCTGACTTTC. Amino acids: CASREQGTGANVLTF.